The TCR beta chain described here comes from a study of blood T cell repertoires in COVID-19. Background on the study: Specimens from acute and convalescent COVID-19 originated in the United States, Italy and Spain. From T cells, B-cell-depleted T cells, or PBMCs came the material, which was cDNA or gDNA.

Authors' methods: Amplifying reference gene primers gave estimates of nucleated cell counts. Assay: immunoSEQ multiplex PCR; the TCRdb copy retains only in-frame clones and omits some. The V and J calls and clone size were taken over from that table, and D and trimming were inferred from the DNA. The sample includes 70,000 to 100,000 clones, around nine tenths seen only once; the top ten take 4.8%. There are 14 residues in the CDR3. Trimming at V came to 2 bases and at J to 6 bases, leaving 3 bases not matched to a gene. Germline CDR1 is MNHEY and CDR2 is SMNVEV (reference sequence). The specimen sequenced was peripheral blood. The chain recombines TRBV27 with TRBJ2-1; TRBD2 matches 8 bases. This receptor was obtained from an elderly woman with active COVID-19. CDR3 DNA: TGTGCCAGCAGTTTAGTAGCGGGGCCCAATGAGCAGTTCTTC. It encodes CASSLVAGPNEQFF.